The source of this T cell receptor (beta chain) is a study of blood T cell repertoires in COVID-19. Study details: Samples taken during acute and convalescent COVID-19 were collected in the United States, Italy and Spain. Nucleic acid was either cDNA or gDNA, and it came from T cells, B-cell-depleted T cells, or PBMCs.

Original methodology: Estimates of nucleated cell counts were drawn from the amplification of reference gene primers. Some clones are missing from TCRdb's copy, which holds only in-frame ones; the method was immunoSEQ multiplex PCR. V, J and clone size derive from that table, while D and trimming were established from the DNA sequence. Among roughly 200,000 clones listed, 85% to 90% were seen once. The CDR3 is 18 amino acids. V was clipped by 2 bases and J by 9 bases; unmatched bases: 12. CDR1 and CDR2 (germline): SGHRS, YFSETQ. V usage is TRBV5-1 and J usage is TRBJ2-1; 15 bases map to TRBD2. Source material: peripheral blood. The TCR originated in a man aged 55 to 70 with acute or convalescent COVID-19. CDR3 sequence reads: CASSFPGTSGGLDGEQFF. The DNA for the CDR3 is TGCGCCAGCAGCTTCCCGGGGACTAGCGGGGGGTTGGACGGTGAGCAGTTCTTC.